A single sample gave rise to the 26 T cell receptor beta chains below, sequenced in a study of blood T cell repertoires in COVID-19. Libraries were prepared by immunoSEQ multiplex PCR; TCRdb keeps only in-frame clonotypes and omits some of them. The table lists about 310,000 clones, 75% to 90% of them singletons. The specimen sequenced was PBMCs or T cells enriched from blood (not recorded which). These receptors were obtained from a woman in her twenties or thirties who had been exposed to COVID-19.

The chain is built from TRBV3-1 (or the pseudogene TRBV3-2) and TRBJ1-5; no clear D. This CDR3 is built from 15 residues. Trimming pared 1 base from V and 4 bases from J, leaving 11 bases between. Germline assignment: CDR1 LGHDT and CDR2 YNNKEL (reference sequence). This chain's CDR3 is CASSQGQSGNQPQHF. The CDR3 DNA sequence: TGTGCCAGCAGCCAAGGCCAATCGGGTAATCAGCCCCAGCATTTT.

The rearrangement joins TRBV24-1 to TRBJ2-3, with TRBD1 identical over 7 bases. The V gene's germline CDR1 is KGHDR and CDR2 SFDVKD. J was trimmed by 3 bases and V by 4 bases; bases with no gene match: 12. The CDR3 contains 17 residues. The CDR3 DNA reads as TGTGCCACCAGTGACCGTCGACAGGGAAGTGTAACAGATACGCAGTATTTT. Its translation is CATSDRRQGSVTDTQYF.

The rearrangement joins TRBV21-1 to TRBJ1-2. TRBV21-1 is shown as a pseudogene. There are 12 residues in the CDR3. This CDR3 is CASSPSNYGYTF. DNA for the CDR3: TGTGCCAGCTCCCCCTCTAACTATGGCTACACCTTC.

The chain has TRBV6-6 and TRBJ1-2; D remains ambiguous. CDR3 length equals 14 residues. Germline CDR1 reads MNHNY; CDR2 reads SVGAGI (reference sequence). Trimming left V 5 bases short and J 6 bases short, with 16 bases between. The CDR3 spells CASSQRALIHGYTF. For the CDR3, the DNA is TGTGCCAGCAGTCAGAGGGCTTTAATCCATGGCTACACCTTC.

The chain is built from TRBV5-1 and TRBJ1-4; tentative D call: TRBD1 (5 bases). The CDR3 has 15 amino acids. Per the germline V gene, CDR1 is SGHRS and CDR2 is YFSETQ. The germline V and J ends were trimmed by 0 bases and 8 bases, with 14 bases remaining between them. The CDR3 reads CASSLGGAGEEKLFF. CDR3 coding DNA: TGCGCCAGCAGCTTGGGCGGGGCGGGTGAGGAAAAACTGTTTTTT.

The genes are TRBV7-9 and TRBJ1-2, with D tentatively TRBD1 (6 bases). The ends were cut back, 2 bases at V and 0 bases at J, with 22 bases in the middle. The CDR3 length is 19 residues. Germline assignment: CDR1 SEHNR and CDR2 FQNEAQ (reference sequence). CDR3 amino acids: CASSLLGDRQDSTNYGYTF. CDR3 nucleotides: TGTGCCAGCAGCTTATTGGGGGATCGACAGGACTCGACTAACTATGGCTACACCTTC.

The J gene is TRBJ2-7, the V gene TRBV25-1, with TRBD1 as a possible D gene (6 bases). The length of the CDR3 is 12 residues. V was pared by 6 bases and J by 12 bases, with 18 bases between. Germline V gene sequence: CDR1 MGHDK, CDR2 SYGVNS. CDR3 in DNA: TGTGCCAGCAGGGAGGACAGAGGAGCCATGTACTTC. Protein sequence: CASREDRGAMYF.

CDR3 DNA sequence: TGTGCCAGCAGTCGGACAGGGAAGGAAAAACTGTTTTTT. Its protein is CASSRTGKEKLFF. The chain uses TRBV12-3 or TRBV12-4 and TRBJ1-4, with 8 positions matching TRBD1. The junction had 4 bases not matched to a gene; V was cut back by 5 bases and J by 8 bases. The CDR3 length is 13 residues.

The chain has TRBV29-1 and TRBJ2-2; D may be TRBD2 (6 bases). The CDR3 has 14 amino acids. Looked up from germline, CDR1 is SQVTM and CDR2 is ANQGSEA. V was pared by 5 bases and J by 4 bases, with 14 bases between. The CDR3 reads CSVQSRDSTGELFF. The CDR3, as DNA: TGCAGCGTTCAATCCCGGGACTCCACCGGGGAGCTGTTTTTT.

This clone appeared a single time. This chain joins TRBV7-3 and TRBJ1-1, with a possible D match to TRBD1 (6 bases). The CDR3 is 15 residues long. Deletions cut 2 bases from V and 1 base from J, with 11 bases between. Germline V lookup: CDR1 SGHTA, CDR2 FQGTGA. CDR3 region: CASSLSRTANTEAFF. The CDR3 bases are TGTGCCAGCAGCTTATCGAGGACAGCGAACACTGAAGCTTTCTTT.

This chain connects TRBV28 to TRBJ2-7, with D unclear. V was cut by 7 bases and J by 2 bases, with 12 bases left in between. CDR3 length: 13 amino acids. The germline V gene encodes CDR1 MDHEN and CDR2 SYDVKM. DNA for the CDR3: TGTGCCAGCATTCGGAGTTACCCCTACGAGCAGTACTTC. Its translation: CASIRSYPYEQYF.

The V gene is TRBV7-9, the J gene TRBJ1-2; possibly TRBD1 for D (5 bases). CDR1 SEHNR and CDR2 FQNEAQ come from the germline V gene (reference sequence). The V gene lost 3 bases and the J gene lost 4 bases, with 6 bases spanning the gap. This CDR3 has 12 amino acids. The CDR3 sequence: CASSFTGYGYTF. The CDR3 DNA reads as TGTGCCAGCAGCTTCACAGGCTATGGCTACACCTTC.

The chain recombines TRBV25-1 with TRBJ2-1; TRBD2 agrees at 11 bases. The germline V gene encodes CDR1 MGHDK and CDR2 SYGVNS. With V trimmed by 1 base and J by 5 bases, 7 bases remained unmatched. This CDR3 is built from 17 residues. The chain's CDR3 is CASSEFRTSGQDNEQFF. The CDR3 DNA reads TGTGCCAGCAGTGAATTTAGGACTAGCGGGCAAGACAATGAGCAGTTCTTC.

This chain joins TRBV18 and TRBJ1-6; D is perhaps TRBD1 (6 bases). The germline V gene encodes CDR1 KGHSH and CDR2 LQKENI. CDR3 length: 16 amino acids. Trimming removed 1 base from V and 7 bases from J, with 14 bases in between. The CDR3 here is CASSPQTGGQNSPLHF. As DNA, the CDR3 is TGTGCCAGCTCACCACAGACCGGGGGGCAGAATTCACCCCTCCACTTT.

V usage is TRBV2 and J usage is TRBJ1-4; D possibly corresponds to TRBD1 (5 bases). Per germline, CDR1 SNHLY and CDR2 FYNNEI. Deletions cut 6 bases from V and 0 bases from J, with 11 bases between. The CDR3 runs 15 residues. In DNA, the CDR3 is TGTGCCAGCAGCGGGACTGATTCAACTAATGAAAAACTGTTTTTT. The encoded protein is CASSGTDSTNEKLFF.

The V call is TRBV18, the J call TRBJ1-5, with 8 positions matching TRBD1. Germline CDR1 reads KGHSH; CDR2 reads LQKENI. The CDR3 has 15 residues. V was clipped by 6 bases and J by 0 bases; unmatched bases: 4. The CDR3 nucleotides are TGTGCCAGCTCCCCGACAGGGGTTAGCAATCAGCCCCAGCATTTT. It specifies CASSPTGVSNQPQHF.

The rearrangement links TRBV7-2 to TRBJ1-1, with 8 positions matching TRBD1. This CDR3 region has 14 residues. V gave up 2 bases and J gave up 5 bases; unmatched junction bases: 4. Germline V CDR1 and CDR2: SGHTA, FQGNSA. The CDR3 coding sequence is TGTGCCAGCAGCTTACAGGGGGCGCGAACTGAAGCTTTCTTT. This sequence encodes CASSLQGARTEAFF.

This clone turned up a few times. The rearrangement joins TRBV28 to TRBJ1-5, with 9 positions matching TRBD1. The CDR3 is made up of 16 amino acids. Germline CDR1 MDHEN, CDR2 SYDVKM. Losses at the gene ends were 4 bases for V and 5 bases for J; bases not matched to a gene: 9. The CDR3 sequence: CASSSPGTGIHQPQHF. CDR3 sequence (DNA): TGTGCCAGCAGTTCTCCCGGGACAGGGATTCATCAGCCCCAGCATTTT. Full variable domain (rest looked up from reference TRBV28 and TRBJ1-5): DVKVTQSSRYLVKRTGEKVFLECVQDMDHENMFWYRQDPGLGLRLIYFSYDVKMKEKGDIPEGYSVSREKKERFSLILESASTNQTSMYLCASSSPGTGIHQPQHFGDGTRLSIL.

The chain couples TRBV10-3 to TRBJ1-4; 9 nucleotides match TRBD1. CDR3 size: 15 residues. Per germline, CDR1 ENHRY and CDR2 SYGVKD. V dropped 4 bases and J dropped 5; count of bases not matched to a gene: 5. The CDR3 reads CAISGGQGPNEKLFF. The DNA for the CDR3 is TGTGCCATCAGTGGGGGACAGGGTCCCAATGAAAAACTGTTTTTT.

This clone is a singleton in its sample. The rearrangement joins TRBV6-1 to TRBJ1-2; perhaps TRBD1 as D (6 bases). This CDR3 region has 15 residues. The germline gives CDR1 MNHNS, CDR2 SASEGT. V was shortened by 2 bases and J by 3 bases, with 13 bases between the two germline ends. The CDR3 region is CASSETAGQHYGYTF. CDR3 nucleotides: TGTGCCAGCAGTGAAACTGCTGGACAGCACTATGGCTACACCTTC.

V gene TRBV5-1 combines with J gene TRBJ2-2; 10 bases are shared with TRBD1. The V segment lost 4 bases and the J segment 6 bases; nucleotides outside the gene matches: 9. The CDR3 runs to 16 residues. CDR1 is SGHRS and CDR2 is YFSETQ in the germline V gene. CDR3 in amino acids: CASSPIPGTGAGELFF. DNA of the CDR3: TGCGCCAGCAGCCCTATTCCCGGGACAGGGGCCGGGGAGCTGTTTTTT. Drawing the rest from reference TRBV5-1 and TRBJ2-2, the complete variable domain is KAGVTQTPRYLIKTRGQQVTLSCSPISGHRSVSWYQQTPGQGLQFLFEYFSETQRNKGNFPGRFSGRQFSNSRSEMNVSTLELGDSALYLCASSPIPGTGAGELFFGEGSRLTVL.

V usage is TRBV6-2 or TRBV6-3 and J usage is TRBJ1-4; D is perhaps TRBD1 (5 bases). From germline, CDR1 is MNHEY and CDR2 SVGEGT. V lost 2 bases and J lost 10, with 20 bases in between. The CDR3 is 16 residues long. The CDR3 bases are TGTGCCAGCAGTTACAGTCCGTCGGGGGGAAAAGGAAAACTGTTTTTT. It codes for CASSYSPSGGKGKLFF.

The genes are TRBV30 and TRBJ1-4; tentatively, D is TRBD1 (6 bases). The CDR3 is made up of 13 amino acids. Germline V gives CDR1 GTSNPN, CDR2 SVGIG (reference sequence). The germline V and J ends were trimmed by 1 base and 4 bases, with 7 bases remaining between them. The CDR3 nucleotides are TGTGCCTGGAGTGGGACAGTTAATGAAAAACTGTTTTTT. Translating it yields CAWSGTVNEKLFF.

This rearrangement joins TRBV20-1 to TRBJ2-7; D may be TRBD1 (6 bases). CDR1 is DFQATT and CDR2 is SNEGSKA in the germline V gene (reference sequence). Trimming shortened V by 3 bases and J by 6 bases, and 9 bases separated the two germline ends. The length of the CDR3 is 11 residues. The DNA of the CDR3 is TGCAGTGCTAGGTCAGGGGCCGAGCAGTACTTC. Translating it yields CSARSGAEQYF.

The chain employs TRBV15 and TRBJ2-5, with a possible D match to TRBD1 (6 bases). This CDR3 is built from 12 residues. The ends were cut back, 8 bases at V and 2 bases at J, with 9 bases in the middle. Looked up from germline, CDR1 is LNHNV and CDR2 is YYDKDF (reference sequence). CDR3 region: CATRDIQETQYF. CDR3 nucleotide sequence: TGTGCCACCCGGGACATTCAAGAGACCCAGTACTTC.

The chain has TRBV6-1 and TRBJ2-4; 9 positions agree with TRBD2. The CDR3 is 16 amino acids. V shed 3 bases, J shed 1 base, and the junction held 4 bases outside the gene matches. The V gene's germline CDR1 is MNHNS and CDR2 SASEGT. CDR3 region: CASSEAGGYAKNIQYF. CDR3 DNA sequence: TGTGCCAGCAGTGAGGCGGGGGGGTACGCCAAAAACATTCAGTACTTC.